Listed here are 8 T cell receptor beta chains from one sample, sequenced in a study of CD8+ T cells in alopecia areata. Documented treatment: oral pan-JAK inhibitor, 5-10 mg twice daily. cDNA prepared by RNA extraction and subsequent reverse transcription served as the template for sequencing. Produced via immunoSEQ multiplex PCR; TCRdb's table is partial and in-frame only. The table shows around 97,000 clones, with 65% to 90% occurring only once. The source was CD8+ T cells sorted from blood, collected at approximately week 30, from a patient treated with tofacitinib. Receptors were obtained from a human donor with alopecia areata.

The rearrangement links TRBV19 to TRBJ1-2; D possibly corresponds to TRBD1 (6 bases). The ends were cut back, 3 bases at V and 4 bases at J, with 12 bases in the middle. Germline V lookup: CDR1 LNHDA, CDR2 SQIVND (reference sequence). CDR3 length equals 14 residues. The CDR3 DNA reads TGTGCCAGTAGTATTGTGACAGGAGGCTATGGCTACACCTTC. Amino acid sequence: CASSIVTGGYGYTF.

This chain joins TRBV29-1 and TRBJ2-5; D might be TRBD1 or TRBD2, each matching 5 bases. V lost 0 bases to trimming and J lost 10 bases, with 24 bases between them. This CDR3 comprises 16 residues. Germline V gives CDR1 SQVTM, CDR2 ANQGSEA. CDR3 DNA: TGCAGCGTTGAAGAAGGGGCTAATACTGATTTCGGGATCCAGTACTTC. Translation gives CSVEEGANTDFGIQYF.

The J gene is TRBJ1-1, the V gene TRBV4-2, with D possibly matching TRBD1 (5 bases). The ends were cut back, 2 bases at V and 5 bases at J, with 24 bases in the middle. There are 18 residues in the CDR3. The germline gives CDR1 LGHNA, CDR2 YNFKEQ. The CDR3 spells CASSQRRQGLGRGTEAFF. In DNA form, the CDR3 reads TGTGCCAGCAGCCAACGACGACAAGGTTTGGGGCGAGGGACTGAAGCTTTCTTT.

This chain joins TRBV7-2 and TRBJ2-6; 11 bases match TRBD1. The CDR3 contains 16 residues. From germline, CDR1 is SGHTA and CDR2 FQGNSA. J lost 12 bases, V lost 4 bases, and 11 bases had no gene match. DNA of the CDR3: TGTGCCAGCAGCTCATCCTGGACAGGGGGCGAGATCGTCCTGACTTTC. This codes for CASSSSWTGGEIVLTF.

The chain employs TRBV10-3 and TRBJ2-7, with D hard to call. Between the trimmed V and J ends, which lost 0 bases and 4 bases, there was a span of 7 bases. This CDR3 spans 13 amino acids. In germline, CDR1 is ENHRY, CDR2 SYGVKD. CDR3 DNA sequence: TGTGCCATCAGTGAGTCGGGCCAATACGAGCAGTACTTC. This codes for CAISESGQYEQYF.

The chain links TRBV29-1 to TRBJ2-3; D unclear. Trimming shortened V by 3 bases and J by 3 bases, and 7 bases separated the two germline ends. This CDR3 has 12 residues. The germline V gene has CDR1 SQVTM and CDR2 ANQGSEA. CDR3 in DNA: TGCAGCGTTGAGACTCTTACAGATACGCAGTATTTT. Translating it yields CSVETLTDTQYF.

The chain carries TRBV6-5 and TRBJ2-7, with D unclear. This CDR3 has 13 residues. Germline-derived CDR1 and CDR2 are MNHEY and SVGAGI. The V end was cut by 2 bases, the J end by 5 bases, with 10 bases between. CDR3 nucleotide sequence: TGTGCCAGCAGTTACCTGAATGGCGACGAGCAGTACTTC. Translated: CASSYLNGDEQYF.

V and J are TRBV29-1 and TRBJ2-2; 7 bases fit TRBD2. The junction had 8 bases not matched to a gene; V was cut back by 8 bases and J by 5 bases. This CDR3 spans 13 amino acids. The V gene's germline CDR1 is SQVTM and CDR2 ANQGSEA. CDR3 sequence reads: CSTPRGDTGELFF. CDR3 nucleotides: TGCAGCACCCCACGGGGGGATACCGGGGAGCTGTTTTTT.